The rows below give T cell receptor beta chains drawn from one sample of a study of neurological immune-mediated disorders. TCRdb independently ran MiXCR on the 5' RACE reads; one entry per CDR3 protein. The sample holds around 71,000 distinct CDR3 sequences; roughly 13% are singletons and the top ten take around 4.6%. The specimen was PBMCs. The receptor set was obtained from a female donor with HTLV-1-associated myelopathy (HAM/TSP). Each CDR3 is given with its conserved first and last residue. The D gene is left open where the match is weak. Clone size is given for some rows only: seen once, a few or many times, or a class if the clone is expanded.

v_call	j_call	d_call	cdr3_length	clone_size	cdr3_nt	cdr3_aa
TRBV5-1	TRBJ1-2	-	14	-	TGCGCCAGCAGCCCGACGTGGGTGGATTATTGCTACACCTTC	CASSPTWVDYCYTF
TRBV6-1	TRBJ1-1	TRBD1	14	many	TGTGCCAGCAGTGCGACAGGGGGCAGGACTGAAGCTTTCTTT	CASSATGGRTEAFF
TRBV5-6	TRBJ2-1	-	14	many	TGTGCCAGCAGCTTGATTAGCTCCAACAATGAGCAGTTCTTC	CASSLISSNNEQFF
TRBV5-1	TRBJ2-7	TRBD1	14	many	TGCGCCAGCAGCGGGGGACAGCCACAGGACGAGCAGTACTTC	CASSGGQPQDEQYF
TRBV2	TRBJ2-3	TRBD2	15	many	TGTGCCAGCAGTATAGCGGGGTCTAGCACAGATACGCAGTATTTT	CASSIAGSSTDTQYF
TRBV5-1	TRBJ1-2	TRBD1	15	many	TGCGCCAGCAGCTTGGTGGGGGACAGGGGGCCTGGCTACACCTTC	CASSLVGDRGPGYTF
TRBV5-1	TRBJ2-1	TRBD2	19	many	TGCGCCAGCAGCCTCTCCGCTAGCGGGGGGAGGGGGCCCTACAATGAGCAGTTCTTC	CASSLSASGGRGPYNEQFF
TRBV20-1	TRBJ2-5	TRBD2	15	many	TGCAGTGCTAGAGATATGGCGGGGGGGGTAGAGACCCAGTACTTC	CSARDMAGGVETQYF
TRBV7-9	TRBJ2-3	TRBD2	14	-	TGTGCCAGCAGGCCTCTAGCGGGGGTAGATACGCAGTATTTT	CASRPLAGVDTQYF
TRBV12-3/TRBV12-4	TRBJ2-5	-	17	many	TGTGCCAGCAGTTTAGCGCTAACGGGGGACGGAATGGGGACCCAGTACTTC	CASSLALTGDGMGTQYF
TRBV5-1	TRBJ2-6	-	15	-	TGCGCCAGCAGCCCTGACGGGCCTGGGGCCAACGTCCTGACTTTC	CASSPDGPGANVLTF
TRBV12-3/TRBV12-4	TRBJ2-2	TRBD2	15	few	TGTGCCAGCATCAGAGGGACTAGCGTTGGCGGGGAGCTGTTTTTT	CASIRGTSVGGELFF
TRBV12-3/TRBV12-4	TRBJ2-2	-	14	many	TGTGCCAGCAGTCGATTCACCGGGACAGGGGAGCTGTTTTTT	CASSRFTGTGELFF
TRBV7-3	TRBJ2-2	-	15	many	TGTGCCAGCAACTACGCCTTAGCGAACACCGGGGAGCTGTTTTTT	CASNYALANTGELFF
TRBV12-3/TRBV12-4	TRBJ2-5	TRBD2	14	many	TGTGCCAGCAGCCGGACTAGCGGGGAGAAGACCCAGTACTTC	CASSRTSGEKTQYF
TRBV9	TRBJ2-1	-	16	many	TGTGCCAGCAGCGTAGGGGATCGGGCGGCTATTTATGAGCAGTTCTTC	CASSVGDRAAIYEQFF
TRBV5-1	TRBJ2-5	-	14	many	TGCGCCAGCAGTTCGGGCAGCGGAGGAGAGACCCAGTACTTC	CASSSGSGGETQYF
TRBV18	TRBJ2-7	TRBD1	13	few	TGTGCCAGCTCACCCCTATCAGGGGGCGAGCAGTACTTC	CASSPLSGGEQYF
TRBV7-2	TRBJ2-7	-	15	many	TGTGCCAGCAGCCTCCTAGCGACGCTTTACTACGAGCAGTACTTC	CASSLLATLYYEQYF
TRBV7-9	TRBJ2-1	-	12	-	TGTGCCGGAGAGGATGATATCAATGAGCAGTTCTTC	CAGEDDINEQFF
TRBV11-2	TRBJ1-3	-	15	many	TGTGCCAGCGGTAGAGTGGGGGGCTCTGGAAACACCATATATTTT	CASGRVGGSGNTIYF
TRBV12-3/TRBV12-4	TRBJ1-5	-	15	many	TGTGCCAGCAGACGCGGGGGGGGCGGCAATCAGCCCCAGCATTTT	CASRRGGGGNQPQHF
TRBV10-3	TRBJ2-7	-	14	many	TGTGCCACCCGAGGGGTTGGGAGCTCCTACGAGCAGTACTTC	CATRGVGSSYEQYF
TRBV7-9	TRBJ1-2	-	16	many	TGTGCCAGCAGCTTAGCGTCAGCGAGGAACGGAAAGGGCTACACCTTC	CASSLASARNGKGYTF
TRBV5-1	TRBJ1-2	TRBD1	13	many	TGCGCCAGCAGGGAGGACAGGGCCTATGGCTACACCTTC	CASREDRAYGYTF
TRBV14	TRBJ2-5	-	13	few	TGTGCCAGCAGCTCAAAGGCCGAAGAGACCCAGTACTTC	CASSSKAEETQYF
TRBV5-5	TRBJ2-2	-	17	many	TGTGCCAGCAGCTCCCCGGGTTCGGGGGCTCGCACCGGGGAGCTGTTTTTT	CASSSPGSGARTGELFF
TRBV3-1	TRBJ2-1	-	15	-	TGTGCCAGCGAACCGGGACTCGGCTCCTACAATGAGCAGTTCTTC	CASEPGLGSYNEQFF
TRBV24-1	TRBJ1-1	TRBD1	13	many	TGTGCCACCAGTGAACCAGGGGGGACTGAAGCTTTCTTT	CATSEPGGTEAFF